A single sample is the source of the 18 T cell receptor beta chains below, sequenced in a study of blood T cell repertoires in COVID-19. The protocol was immunoSEQ multiplex PCR, while the TCRdb copy is restricted to in-frame clones and leaves out a portion. The sample records around 160,000 clones, approximately 79% being singletons. Input material: peripheral blood. These receptors were taken from a woman of 80 years or more with acute or convalescent COVID-19.

V is TRBV14 and J is TRBJ2-7, with D perhaps matching TRBD2 (7 bases). This CDR3 has 13 amino acids. Trimming cost V 4 bases and J 6 bases, with 13 bases left between them. Germline V gene sequence: CDR1 SGHDN, CDR2 FVKESK. The chain's CDR3 is CASSPRGAGEQYF. Written as DNA, the CDR3 is TGTGCCAGCAGCCCACGGGGGGCCGGCGAGCAGTACTTC.

J is TRBJ2-7 and V is TRBV6-2 or TRBV6-3; perhaps TRBD2 as D (5 bases). Trimming left V 5 bases short and J 0 bases short, with 11 bases between. Per germline, CDR1 MNHEY and CDR2 SVGEGT. This CDR3 has 14 amino acids. The CDR3 DNA follows: TGTGCCAGCAGTCCCGGAGACTACTCCTACGAGCAGTACTTC. Translating gives CASSPGDYSYEQYF.

The chain couples TRBV7-9 to TRBJ1-2, with 7 bases matching TRBD1. This CDR3 is 15 amino acids long. Germline V lookup: CDR1 SEHNR, CDR2 FQNEAQ (reference sequence). V gave up 1 base and J gave up 2 bases; unmatched junction bases: 4. CDR3 DNA: TGTGCCAGCAGCTTAGAACAGGGGCGCAACTATGGCTACACCTTC. Translated, it gives CASSLEQGRNYGYTF.

This clone was seen more than once but under ten times. V and J are TRBV5-6 and TRBJ1-2, with 7 bases lining up with TRBD1. This CDR3 region has 15 residues. J gave up 3 bases and V 6 bases, and 11 bases lay outside the gene matches. Germline V lookup: CDR1 SGHDT, CDR2 YYEEEE. In nucleotides, the CDR3 is TGTGCCAGCACCCTATCCGACAGGGAATACTATGGCTACACCTTC. This sequence encodes CASTLSDREYYGYTF.

This rearrangement joins TRBV7-9 to TRBJ1-1; D possibly corresponds to TRBD1 (5 bases). Germline CDR1 reads SEHNR; CDR2 reads FQNEAQ (reference sequence). This CDR3 spans 13 amino acids. V dropped 3 bases and J dropped 3 bases, with 8 bases sitting between them. CDR3 in amino acids: CASSFVGDTEAFF. Written as DNA, the CDR3 is TGTGCCAGCAGCTTCGTAGGGGACACTGAAGCTTTCTTT.

This chain links TRBV3-1 (or the pseudogene TRBV3-2) with TRBJ2-5; 15 positions match TRBD2. This CDR3 contains 17 residues. The ends lost 1 base at V and 3 bases at J; junction bases unmatched: 3. Germline assignment: CDR1 LGHDT and CDR2 YNNKEL (reference sequence). CDR3 DNA sequence: TGTGCCAGCAGCCAAGGGACTAGCGGGGGGGCTAAAGAGACCCAGTACTTC. It codes for CASSQGTSGGAKETQYF.

This clone came up once. V gene TRBV2 combines with J gene TRBJ2-1, with TRBD2 matching over 8 bases. The germline CDR1 and CDR2 sequences are SNHLY and FYNNEI. V trimming: 3 bases; J trimming: 7 bases; junction bases outside the gene matches: 8. The CDR3 runs 15 residues. Here the CDR3 reads CASSEQWTSRNEQFF. Here the CDR3 DNA reads TGTGCCAGCAGTGAGCAATGGACTAGCAGGAATGAGCAGTTCTTC.

This clone showed up just once. This rearrangement joins TRBV7-2 to TRBJ1-4, with unresolved D. Germline CDR1 and CDR2: SGHTA and FQGNSA. V lost 0 bases and J lost 0, with 5 bases in between. This CDR3 comprises 15 residues. CDR3 residues: CASSLARSTNEKLFF. DNA of the CDR3: TGTGCCAGCAGCTTAGCGCGTTCAACTAATGAAAAACTGTTTTTT.

The chain links TRBV7-6 to TRBJ1-3; 8 nucleotides align to TRBD1. The CDR3 runs 15 residues. CDR1 SGHVS and CDR2 FNYEAQ come from the germline V gene. The J segment lost 4 bases and the V segment lost 7 bases, leaving 9 bases of the junction unmatched. The CDR3 DNA follows: TGTGCCAGCACCCAGGAGGGACAGGCCGGAAACACCATATATTTT. As protein: CASTQEGQAGNTIYF.

This chain links TRBV7-9 with TRBJ1-1; D gene unclear. From germline, CDR1 is SEHNR and CDR2 FQNEAQ (reference sequence). The CDR3 length is 14 residues. V shed 2 bases and J shed 0 bases, with 7 bases lying between them. CDR3 amino acids: CASSLLEMNTEAFF. CDR3 bases: TGTGCCAGCAGCTTACTAGAGATGAACACTGAAGCTTTCTTT.

The chain combines TRBV3-1 (or the pseudogene TRBV3-2) with TRBJ1-5; no firm D call. V lost 3 bases and J lost 0, with 6 bases in between. The germline CDR1 and CDR2 sequences are LGHDT and YNNKEL (reference sequence). The CDR3 runs to 14 residues. CDR3 sequence (DNA): TGTGCCAGCAGCCAGGGCGCTAGCAATCAGCCCCAGCATTTT. Amino acids: CASSQGASNQPQHF.

The chain combines TRBV3-1 (or the pseudogene TRBV3-2) with TRBJ1-1; D not certain. Germline V gene lookup returns CDR1 LGHDT and CDR2 YNNKEL (reference sequence). The CDR3 sequence is 16 residues long. Trimming left V 4 bases short and J 6 bases short, with 21 bases between. The CDR3 sequence: CASSPGSGRSGPEAFF. The CDR3 bases are TGTGCCAGCAGCCCGGGATCGGGCAGGTCCGGGCCTGAAGCTTTCTTT.

This chain links TRBV4-1 with TRBJ2-1; TRBD2 matches 9 bases. Losses at the gene ends were 2 bases for V and 6 bases for J; bases not matched to a gene: 8. Per the germline V gene, CDR1 is MGHRA and CDR2 is YSYEKL. CDR3 length: 16 residues. CDR3 nucleotide sequence: TGCGCCAGCAGCCAAAGTGCGGGGGGGGGCCCCAATGAGCAGTTCTTC. As protein: CASSQSAGGGPNEQFF.

The chain joins TRBV13 to TRBJ1-2, with 9 positions matching TRBD1. The germline CDR1 and CDR2 sequences are PRHDT and FYEKMQ (reference sequence). V shed 1 base, J shed 4 bases, and the junction held 4 bases outside the gene matches. The CDR3 is 15 residues long. CDR3 loop: CASSLEGQGLYGYTF. The CDR3 nucleotides are TGTGCCAGCAGCTTAGAGGGACAGGGCCTCTATGGCTACACCTTC.

The gene calls are TRBV19 and TRBJ2-7; D is undetermined. Trimming pared 2 bases from V and 0 bases from J, leaving 11 bases between. CDR1 LNHDA and CDR2 SQIVND come from the germline V gene (reference sequence). The CDR3 is 15 amino acids. CDR3 nucleotides: TGTGCCAGTAGTATACTCGTCGGTAGCTCCTACGAGCAGTACTTC. Translated: CASSILVGSSYEQYF.

In the case of this clone: At one end the junction does not follow the germline gene, possibly because of a read error. The CDR3 DNA reads TGCAGCGTCGAAGAATCGGATAGAGGGTACGAGCAGTACTTC. This gives the protein CSVEESDRGYEQYF. The V and J genes are TRBV29-1 and TRBJ2-7; tentative D call: TRBD2 (5 bases). Germline V gives CDR1 SQVTM, CDR2 ANQGSEA. This CDR3 contains 14 residues.

The chain joins TRBV2 to TRBJ1-1; D unclear. V shed 6 bases and J shed 1 base, with 21 bases lying between them. CDR3 length equals 17 residues. Per germline, CDR1 SNHLY and CDR2 FYNNEI. The CDR3 region has the DNA TGTGCCAGCAGCCGGTTAGTGGGTGACACCTCGAACACTGAAGCTTTCTTT. As protein: CASSRLVGDTSNTEAFF.

The chain links TRBV5-8 to TRBJ2-1; D is uncertain. CDR3 length: 16 amino acids. Germline V gene sequence: CDR1 SGHTS, CDR2 YDEGEE. V was clipped by 3 bases and J by 3 bases, with 16 bases between them. The CDR3 region has the DNA TGTGCCAGCAGCTCCCAGGTCTTGCCGATCTACAATGAGCAGTTCTTC. This sequence encodes CASSSQVLPIYNEQFF.